The present entry profiles one TCR beta chain with its context. The sample is drawn from a study of blood T cell repertoires in COVID-19. On the study more broadly: T cells, B-cell-depleted T cells, or PBMCs supplied cDNA or gDNA.

The assay was immunoSEQ multiplex PCR, and TCRdb's table has in-frame clones only and misses some. The sample lists some 250,000 clones; approximately 82% were seen once. This CDR3 comprises 16 residues. From germline, CDR1 is MDHEN and CDR2 SYDVKM. Trimming removed 3 bases from V and 2 bases from J; junction bases left unmatched: 9. This receptor was identified in a woman between 18 and 29 years old with acute or convalescent COVID-19. This chain links TRBV28 with TRBJ2-7; TRBD2 agrees at 8 bases. Sequencing input: peripheral blood. The CDR3 nucleotides are TGTGCCAGCAGTTTGGCGGGGGGTACCTCAACCTACGAGCAGTACTTC. The encoded protein is CASSLAGGTSTYEQYF.